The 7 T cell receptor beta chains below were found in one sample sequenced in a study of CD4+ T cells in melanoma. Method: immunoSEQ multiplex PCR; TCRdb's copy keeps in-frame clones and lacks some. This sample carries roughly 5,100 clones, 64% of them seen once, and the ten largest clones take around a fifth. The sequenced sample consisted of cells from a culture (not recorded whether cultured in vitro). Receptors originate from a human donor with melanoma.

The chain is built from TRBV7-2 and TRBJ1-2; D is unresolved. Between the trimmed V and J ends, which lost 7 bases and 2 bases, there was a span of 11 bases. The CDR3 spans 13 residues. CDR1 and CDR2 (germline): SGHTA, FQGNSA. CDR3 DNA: TGTGCCAGCACCCTAGGAGTAAACTATGGCTACACCTTC. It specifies CASTLGVNYGYTF. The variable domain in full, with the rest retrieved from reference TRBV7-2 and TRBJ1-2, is GAGVSQSPSNKVTEKGKDVELRCDPISGHTALYWYRQSLGQGLEFLIYFQGNSAPDKSGLPSDRFSAERTGGSVSTLTIQRTQQEDSAVYLCASTLGVNYGYTFGSGTRLTVV.

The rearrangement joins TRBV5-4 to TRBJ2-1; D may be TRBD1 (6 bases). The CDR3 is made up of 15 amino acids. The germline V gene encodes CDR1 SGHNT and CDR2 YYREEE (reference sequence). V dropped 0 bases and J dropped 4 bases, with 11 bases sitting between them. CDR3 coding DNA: TGTGCCAGCAGCTTGGCCGGGACACTGTACAATGAGCAGTTCTTC. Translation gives CASSLAGTLYNEQFF.

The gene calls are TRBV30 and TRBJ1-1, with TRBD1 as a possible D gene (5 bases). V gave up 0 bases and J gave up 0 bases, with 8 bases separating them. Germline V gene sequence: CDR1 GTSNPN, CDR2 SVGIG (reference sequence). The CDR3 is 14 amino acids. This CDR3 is CAWSVTGLNTEAFF. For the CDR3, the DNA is TGTGCCTGGAGTGTAACAGGTTTGAACACTGAAGCTTTCTTT. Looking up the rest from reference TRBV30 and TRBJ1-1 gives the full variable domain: SQTIHQWPATLVQPVGSPLSLECTVEGTSNPNLYWYRQAAGRGLQLLFYSVGIGQISSEVPQNLSASRPQDRQFILSSKKLLLSDSGFYLCAWSVTGLNTEAFFGQGTRLTVV.

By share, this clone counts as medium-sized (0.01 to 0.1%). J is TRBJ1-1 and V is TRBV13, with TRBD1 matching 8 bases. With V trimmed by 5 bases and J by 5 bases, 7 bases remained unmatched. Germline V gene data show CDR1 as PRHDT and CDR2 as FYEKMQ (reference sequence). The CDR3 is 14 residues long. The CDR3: CASSPAGGRTEAFF. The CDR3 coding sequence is TGTGCCAGCAGCCCGGCAGGGGGCAGGACTGAAGCTTTCTTT.

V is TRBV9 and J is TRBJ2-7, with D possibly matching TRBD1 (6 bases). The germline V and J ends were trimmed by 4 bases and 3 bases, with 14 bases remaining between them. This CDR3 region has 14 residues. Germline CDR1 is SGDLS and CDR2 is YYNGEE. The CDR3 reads CASSPRDTSYEQYF. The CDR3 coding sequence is TGTGCCAGCAGCCCCAGGGACACTAGCTACGAGCAGTACTTC.

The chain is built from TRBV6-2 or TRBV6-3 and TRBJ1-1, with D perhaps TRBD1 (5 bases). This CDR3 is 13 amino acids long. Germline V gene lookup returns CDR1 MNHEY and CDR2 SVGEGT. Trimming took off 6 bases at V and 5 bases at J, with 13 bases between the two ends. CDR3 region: CASSNGRGTEAFF. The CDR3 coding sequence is TGTGCCAGCAGCAACGGAAGGGGTACTGAAGCTTTCTTT.

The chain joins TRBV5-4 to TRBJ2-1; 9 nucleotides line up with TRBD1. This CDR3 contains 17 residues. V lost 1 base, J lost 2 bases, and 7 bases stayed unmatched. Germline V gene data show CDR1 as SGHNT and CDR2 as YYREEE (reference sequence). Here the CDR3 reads CASSLKNRGRAYNEQFF. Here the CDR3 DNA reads TGTGCCAGCAGCTTGAAAAACAGGGGGCGCGCCTACAATGAGCAGTTCTTC.